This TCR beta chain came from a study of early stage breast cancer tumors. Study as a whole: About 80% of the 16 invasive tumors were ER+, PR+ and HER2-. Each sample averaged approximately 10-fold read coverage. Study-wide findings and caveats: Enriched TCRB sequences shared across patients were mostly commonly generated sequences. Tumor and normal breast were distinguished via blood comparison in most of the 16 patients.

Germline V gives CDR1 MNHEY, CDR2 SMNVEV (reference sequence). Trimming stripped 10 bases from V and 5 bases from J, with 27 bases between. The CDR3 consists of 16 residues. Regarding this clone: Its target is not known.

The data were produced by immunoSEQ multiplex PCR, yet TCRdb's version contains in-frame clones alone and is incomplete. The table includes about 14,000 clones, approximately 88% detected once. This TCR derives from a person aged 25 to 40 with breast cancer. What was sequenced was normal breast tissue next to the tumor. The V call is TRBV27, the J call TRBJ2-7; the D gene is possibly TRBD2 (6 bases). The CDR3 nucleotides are TGTGCCACCTCGGGGGAACACAGTTCCATTCGGGACGAGCAGTACTTC. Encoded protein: CATSGEHSSIRDEQYF.